Sequencing of this T cell receptor beta chain was carried out in a study of blood T cell repertoires in COVID-19 (dated by TCRdb to about 2020). The study in broad terms: Samples from collaborators originated in the United States, Italy and Spain and spanned both the acute and convalescent phases of COVID-19. Subjects who had been exposed to COVID-19, were actively infected with it, or had recovered from it provided the deeply sampled blood TCRbeta repertoires that made up the dataset. Where available, HLA class I and class II types were taken from metadata supplied by the sample provider and were not determined by assay-based typing. Samples were obtained from the ongoing ImmuneRACE study (first 160 participants) and from 1,254 subjects provided by 6 global collaborators. Sample metadata almost always included a de-identified subject ID, COVID-19 status, age in years and sex. The repertoires were made available in a free public database intended to serve as a resource for research on the immune response to SARS-CoV-2. The material from the prospective study consisted of cDNA or gDNA derived from T cells, B-cell-depleted T cells, or PBMCs.

The germline V gene encodes CDR1 LGHNA and CDR2 YSLEER. The CDR3 numbers 15 residues from cysteine through phenylalanine. Only the CDR3 DNA is retained, 45 bases long and in frame from the first base. Trimming removed 6 bases from V and 5 bases from J, leaving 16 bases between the germline ends. The immunoSEQ Assay, a bias-controlled multiplex PCR, was used to amplify TCRbeta CDR3 regions from genomic DNA. The published analysis was carried out like this. The number of nucleated cells in each sample was estimated by amplification of reference gene primers within the assay. To quantify the absolute abundance of each unique TCRbeta CDR3 rearrangement, sequence reads were collapsed and filtered. Productive Simpson clonality was computed per sample as the square root of Simpson's diversity index over productive rearrangements. TCRdb provides this immuneACCESS table in a form limited to in-frame rearrangements. Some clones are lacking; in checked studies, under half of them reflect an unresolved V gene, and why the rest are absent is not known. From that table come the V and J calls and clone size; the DNA was used to work out D and trimming. The sample table shows some 250,000 clones, and about 82% are seen once. About 12% of the sample lies in the top ten.

Whole blood was collected in K2EDTA tubes by collaborating institutions according to the institutions' own protocols. For TCRbeta analysis, collaborators shipped samples in one of three forms: frozen whole blood, isolated PBMCs, or DNA extracted from either of those sample types. The research as a whole found: How much clinical and demographic metadata was included differed by source and by participant, and the metadata was provided uncurated.

In the case of this clone: The antigen it recognizes is unknown. It has no much larger one-base neighbor in the sample; base qualities were not kept.

The clonotype comes from a man older than 75 with acute or convalescent COVID-19. What was sequenced was peripheral blood. Here the chain combines TRBV4-3 and TRBJ1-4, and perhaps TRBD1 as D gene, on 5 matching bases. The CDR3 region: CASRKPGLQNEKLFF. The nucleotide sequence is given as TGCGCCAGCAGAAAACCGGGACTACAGAATGAAAAACTGTTTTTT.